What follows are 15 T cell receptor beta chains derived from one specimen sequenced in a study of shared clonotypes between healthy human individuals. Naive CD8 cells were CD45RO-negative, positively selected for CCR7, excluding terminally differentiated effector memory CD45RA+ cells. Sequencing used immunoSEQ multiplex PCR; TCRdb keeps in-frame clones, though not all of them. The data show about 680,000 clones, roughly 94% seen once. Specimen: naive CD8+ T cells sorted from blood. Every receptor here comes from a man aged 25 to 45 in good health.

The V and J genes are TRBV19 and TRBJ2-5, with 9 bases matching TRBD1. Unmatched junction bases numbered 6, after V lost 4 bases and J lost 0 bases. CDR1 is LNHDA, CDR2 SQIVND, per germline (reference sequence). The length of the CDR3 is 16 residues. Here the CDR3 reads CASSTDRGAYQETQYF. The CDR3 nucleotides are TGTGCCAGTAGTACCGACAGGGGGGCATACCAAGAGACCCAGTACTTC.

The J gene is TRBJ2-2, the V gene TRBV2, with 10 bases identical to TRBD1. The CDR3 runs 15 residues. V lost 6 bases to trimming and J lost 6 bases; unmatched junction nucleotides: 7. Germline CDR1 reads SNHLY; CDR2 reads FYNNEI. This CDR3 reads CASSRDRGISGELFF. The DNA for the CDR3 is TGTGCCAGCAGCCGGGACAGGGGTATTTCCGGGGAGCTGTTTTTT.

As concerns this clone: In the same sample, other DNA sequences code for this CDR3. The chain combines TRBV7-9 with TRBJ2-1; D remains unclear. The CDR3 length is 12 residues. V was clipped by 1 base and J by 7 bases, with 5 bases between them. Germline values: CDR1 SEHNR, CDR2 FQNEAQ (reference sequence). CDR3 sequence: CASSLDFNEQFF. The CDR3 bases are TGTGCCAGCAGCTTAGATTTTAATGAGCAGTTCTTC.

This rearrangement joins TRBV27 to TRBJ2-3; 7 bases are shared with TRBD2. CDR1 and CDR2 (germline): MNHEY, SMNVEV (reference sequence). V trimming: 2 bases; J trimming: 1 base; junction bases outside the gene matches: 0. This CDR3 spans 14 amino acids. The CDR3 nucleotides are TGTGCCAGCAGTTTAACTAGCGGCACAGATACGCAGTATTTT. Protein product: CASSLTSGTDTQYF.

This clone was counted between two and nine times. The chain joins TRBV9 to TRBJ2-7; 12 bases match TRBD2. The CDR3 sequence is 14 residues long. The germline V gene encodes CDR1 SGDLS and CDR2 YYNGEE. Germline trimming cut 0 bases from V and 5 bases from J; bases unmatched to any gene: 0. The CDR3 loop is CASSVGTSGNEQYF. Here the CDR3 DNA reads TGTGCCAGCAGCGTAGGGACTAGCGGGAACGAGCAGTACTTC.

This clone was detected once. This sample also contains other DNA sequences that code for the same CDR3. The chain uses TRBV9 and TRBJ2-3; 7 bases agree with TRBD2. The V and J ends lost 3 bases and 2 bases, in that order; junction bases with no gene match: 3. The CDR3 covers 14 residues. Germline-derived CDR1 and CDR2 are SGDLS and YYNGEE. The CDR3 protein is CASSASGSTDTQYF. In DNA form, the CDR3 reads TGTGCCAGCAGCGCTAGCGGATCCACAGATACGCAGTATTTT.

In regard to this clone: The same CDR3 also results from other DNA sequences found in this sample. This chain joins TRBV7-9 and TRBJ2-7; D call uncertain. There are 12 residues in the CDR3. Germline CDR1 SEHNR, CDR2 FQNEAQ (reference sequence). V was clipped by 3 bases and J by 0 bases, with 3 bases between them. CDR3 protein: CASSLSSYEQYF. The CDR3 DNA is TGTGCCAGCAGCTTGAGCTCCTACGAGCAGTACTTC. Using reference TRBV7-9 and TRBJ2-7 for the parts outside the CDR3, the full variable domain is DTGVSQNPRHKITKRGQNVTFRCDPISEHNRLYWYRQTLGQGPEFLTYFQNEAQLEKSRLLSDRFSAERPKGSFSTLEIQRTEQGDSAMYLCASSLSSYEQYFGPGTRLTVT.

This clone was detected once. The CDR3 nucleotides are TGCGCCAGCCTTTTAAAAAGGACAGGTGGGAGAGATACGCAGTATTTT. The encoded protein is CASLLKRTGGRDTQYF. V gene TRBV4-1 combines with J gene TRBJ2-3, with 7 bases matching TRBD1. CDR3 length: 16 amino acids. V lost 8 bases and J lost 5; bases outside the gene matches: 16. Looked up from germline, CDR1 is MGHRA and CDR2 is YSYEKL.

This clone was detected only once. J is TRBJ1-1 and V is TRBV4-1, with D perhaps matching TRBD1 (5 bases). The CDR3 contains 14 residues. Trimming removed 1 base at V and 4 bases at J, with 10 bases between. CDR1 and CDR2 from the germline V gene are MGHRA and YSYEKL. DNA for the CDR3: TGCGCCAGCAGCCAAGCCGGGGGAGGCACTGAAGCTTTCTTT. Its translation: CASSQAGGGTEAFF.

The V call is TRBV7-9, the J call TRBJ2-3; weak D call: TRBD2 (6 bases). Per the germline V gene, CDR1 is SEHNR and CDR2 is FQNEAQ (reference sequence). This CDR3 has 17 residues. With 1 base removed from V and 4 bases from J, the gap between germline ends came to 18 bases. CDR3 sequence (DNA): TGTGCCAGCAGCTTAGGGGCGGCGGGGCTTGGGGCAGATACGCAGTATTTT. Protein product: CASSLGAAGLGADTQYF.

The genes are TRBV10-3 and TRBJ2-7; D remains unclear. V lost 3 bases and J 5 bases, leaving 14 bases between the germline ends. Germline-derived CDR1 and CDR2 are ENHRY and SYGVKD. The CDR3 has 14 amino acids. DNA of the CDR3: TGTGCCATCAGTGATGAGTTTATAGTCCACGAGCAGTACTTC. This encodes CAISDEFIVHEQYF.

V is TRBV7-9 and J is TRBJ1-2, with TRBD1 matching 7 bases. V shed 2 bases, J shed 8 bases, and the junction held 5 bases outside the gene matches. There are 13 residues in the CDR3. Per the germline V gene, CDR1 is SEHNR and CDR2 is FQNEAQ (reference sequence). This CDR3 is CASSLWGQLGYTF. Here the CDR3 DNA reads TGTGCCAGCAGCTTATGGGGACAGCTCGGCTACACCTTC.

The J gene is TRBJ1-4, the V gene TRBV6-6; 8 positions match TRBD1. In germline, CDR1 is MNHNY, CDR2 SVGAGI (reference sequence). J lost 2 bases, V lost 6 bases, and 8 bases had no gene match. CDR3 length equals 16 residues. CDR3 DNA: TGTGCCAGCAGCCAGGACAGGGTTGGCACTAATGAAAAACTGTTTTTT. Amino acid sequence: CASSQDRVGTNEKLFF.

This chain joins TRBV7-9 and TRBJ1-2; no reliable D call. Germline CDR1 reads SEHNR; CDR2 reads FQNEAQ (reference sequence). There are 12 residues in the CDR3. V was clipped by 5 bases and J by 6 bases, with 10 bases between them. The CDR3 DNA sequence: TGTGCCAGCAGCCTCCCCCGGGATGGCTACACCTTC. Translating it yields CASSLPRDGYTF.

The gene calls are TRBV9 and TRBJ2-1, with D perhaps TRBD2 (6 bases). CDR3 length: 16 amino acids. Trimming cost V 1 base and J 2 bases, with 13 bases left between them. Germline-derived CDR1 and CDR2 are SGDLS and YYNGEE. The CDR3 nucleotides are TGTGCCAGCAGCGTAAGGGGCCCGGGAGCCTACAATGAGCAGTTCTTC. It yields the protein CASSVRGPGAYNEQFF. Looking up the rest from reference TRBV9 and TRBJ2-1 gives the full variable domain: DSGVTQTPKHLITATGQRVTLRCSPRSGDLSVYWYQQSLDQGLQFLIQYYNGEERAKGNILERFSAQQFPDLHSELNLSSLELGDSALYFCASSVRGPGAYNEQFFGPGTRLTVL.